The 3 T cell receptor beta chains below all came from one sample that was sequenced in a study of T cell repertoires in cytomegalovirus infection. Their recognized antigens are unknown. Using its own MiXCR run on the reads, TCRdb lists one record per CDR3 protein. The data show 100,000 to 150,000 distinct CDR3 sequences, around 30% seen once. Material: CD8+ T cells from cultured PBMCs, obtained from culture after CMV antigen stimulation. The receptors come from a human donor in good health (CMV status not recorded). Some clones in this sample may be carry-over from other donors' samples.

This clonotype occurred a few times. This chain links TRBV19 with TRBJ2-1; D is possibly TRBD2 (5 bases). The CDR3 totals 14 residues. Germline CDR1 is LNHDA and CDR2 is SQIVND (reference sequence). The V end lost 6 bases, the J end lost 10 bases, and 19 bases lay between the germline ends. Here the CDR3 DNA reads TGTGCCAGTAGCTTGTCGGACTTAGGAAGAGAGCAGTTCTTC. Its translation is CASSLSDLGREQFF.

In its sample, this clonotype was seen a few times. V is TRBV12-5 and J is TRBJ2-7, with 10 nucleotides matching TRBD1. There are 16 residues in the CDR3. V shed 4 bases and J 5 bases; nucleotides not matched to a gene: 11. The V gene's germline CDR1 is LGHNT and CDR2 FRNRAP. DNA for the CDR3: TGTGCTAGTGGTTGGGGGACGACAGGGGGCACGGACGAGCAGTACTTC. It specifies CASGWGTTGGTDEQYF.

The chain is built from TRBV6-1 and TRBJ1-1, with 9 bases aligning to TRBD1. The ends lost 6 bases at V and 3 bases at J; junction bases unmatched: 11. CDR1 MNHNS and CDR2 SASEGT come from the germline V gene. The CDR3 length is 16 residues. CDR3 DNA: TGTGCCAGCAGGACGACCGGGACAGGGTTGGACACTGAAGCTTTCTTT. Its translation is CASRTTGTGLDTEAFF.